One and the same sample provided the 27 T cell receptor beta chains below, sequenced in a study of T cells in women clearing cervical HPV infection. Clones were sequenced by immunoSEQ multiplex PCR, and TCRdb holds only the in-frame ones, with some missing. This repertoire includes about 24,000 clones. The sequenced sample consisted of blood buffy coat. The receptors were gathered from a woman between 18 and 75 years old with a cervical HPV16 infection that either progressed to CIN3+ or cleared (not recorded which).

Regarding this clone: The sequenced fragment ends 3 residues before the CDR3 boundary, so the rest is inferred from the germline J gene. The chain joins TRBV20-1 to TRBJ2-1; 15 bases are shared with TRBD2. This CDR3 is built from 17 residues. Looked up from germline, CDR1 is DFQATT and CDR2 is SNEGSKA (reference sequence). The J segment lost 2 bases and the V segment lost 5 bases, leaving 7 bases of the junction unmatched. This CDR3 is CSAPGLAGGRAYNEQFF. The CDR3 bases that were read are TGCAGTGCTCCGGGACTAGCGGGAGGACGGGCCTACAATGAG.

As for this clone: The read ends 3 residues before the CDR3 terminus; that terminus is restored from the germline J gene. V and J are TRBV2 and TRBJ1-2, with 9 bases identical to TRBD1. This CDR3 is 14 amino acids long. Germline V gene sequence: CDR1 SNHLY, CDR2 FYNNEI. The CDR3 protein is CASSRDRDSYDYTF. The DNA read from the CDR3 is TGTGCCAGCTCCCGGGACAGGGATTCCTACGAC.

As concerns this clone: The CDR3 end falls 3 residues outside the read, so it is completed with the germline J gene. The chain couples TRBV18 to TRBJ2-5; maybe TRBD1 (6 bases). The V end lost 6 bases, the J end lost 5 bases, and 13 bases lay between the germline ends. This CDR3 comprises 13 residues. Germline V gene lookup returns CDR1 KGHSH and CDR2 LQKENI. Incomplete CDR3 DNA: TGTGCCAGCTCCCCCAGGGGTACCGAGACC. Amino acids: CASSPRGTET. The whole CDR3 is CASSPRGTETQYF.

About this clone itself: The CDR3 end lies 3 residues beyond the end of the read and is filled in from the germline J gene. This rearrangement joins TRBV6-1 to TRBJ2-2; 7 bases are a match to TRBD1. Germline V gene data show CDR1 as MNHNS and CDR2 as SASEGT. This CDR3 region has 14 residues. The CDR3 DNA, read in part, is TGTGCCAGCAGTGAAGTTTCAGGGGGTGAAAAG. This encodes CASSEVSGGEK. The CDR3 reads in full as CASSEVSGGEKLFF.

About this clone itself: The read is 3 residues too short to cover the CDR3 end, so that end is filled in from the germline J gene. The chain uses TRBV5-5 and TRBJ2-2, with TRBD2 matching over 8 bases. The CDR3 sequence is 13 residues long. Germline lookup yields CDR1 SGHKS and CDR2 YYEKEE (reference sequence). The ends lost 5 bases at V and 6 bases at J; junction bases unmatched: 3. This CDR3 reads CASRTSGAGELFF. The sequenced CDR3 bases are TGTGCCAGCAGAACTAGCGGCGCCGGGGAG.

Remarks on this clone: Read data end 3 residues before the CDR3 end; the end is taken from the germline J gene. The chain is built from TRBV2 and TRBJ2-2; D may be TRBD1 (5 bases). From germline, CDR1 is SNHLY and CDR2 FYNNEI. The V and J ends lost 6 bases and 4 bases respectively, with 15 bases between them. There are 15 residues in the CDR3. CDR3 in amino acids: CASSKGVRVTGELFF. The part of the CDR3 DNA that was read is TGTGCCAGCAGCAAAGGGGTTCGCGTCACCGGGGAG.

As concerns this clone: The CDR3 end is not reached by the read, which stops 3 residues before it; the germline J gene fills it in. The same CDR3 is also encoded by other DNA sequences in this sample. V is TRBV30 and J is TRBJ1-2, with 8 bases lining up with TRBD1. Germline trimming cut 1 base from V and 7 bases from J; bases unmatched to any gene: 2. Germline loops: CDR1 GTSNPN, CDR2 SVGIG (reference sequence). The CDR3 loop spans 12 amino acids. CDR3 residues: CAWSGGQGGYTF. The DNA read from the CDR3 is TGTGCCTGGAGTGGCGGACAGGGTGGC.

Comment on this clone: The read falls 3 residues short of the CDR3 end, and the missing part is taken from the germline J gene. The chain recombines TRBV2 with TRBJ1-1; D unresolved. Per germline, CDR1 SNHLY and CDR2 FYNNEI. V was pared by 2 bases and J by 1 base, with 8 bases between. This CDR3 is 14 amino acids long. Incomplete CDR3 DNA: TGTGCCAGCAGTGAAATGCGGCAGAACACTGAA. This sequence encodes CASSEMRQNTE. The entire CDR3 protein reads CASSEMRQNTEAFF.

About this clone itself: The read comes to an end 3 residues before the CDR3 does, leaving the germline J gene to fill in the end. The V gene is TRBV6-4, the J gene TRBJ2-3, with 8 bases identical to TRBD2. The germline gives CDR1 MRHNA, CDR2 SNTAGT. This CDR3 spans 16 amino acids. The CDR3 loop reads CASSPLAGGSQETQYF. The DNA read from the CDR3 is TGTGCCAGCAGTCCCTTGGCGGGGGGATCCCAAGAGACG.

To note about this clone: With the read ending 3 residues before the CDR3 end, the germline J gene is used to fill in that end. This chain links TRBV5-5 with TRBJ1-4; 11 nucleotides align to TRBD1. The CDR3 runs to 15 residues. V was clipped by 4 bases and J by 6 bases; unmatched bases: 5. The germline CDR1 and CDR2 sequences are SGHKS and YYEKEE (reference sequence). CDR3 bases read: TGTGCCAGCAGCCCCCGGACAGGGGGCGATGAAAAA. Amino acids: CASSPRTGGDEK. The CDR3 reads in full as CASSPRTGGDEKLFF.

Details on this clone: The sequence runs out 3 residues before the end of the CDR3; the remainder is reconstructed from the germline J gene. This chain connects TRBV18 to TRBJ1-2; perhaps TRBD1 as D (5 bases). The CDR3 contains 18 residues. Germline V gives CDR1 KGHSH, CDR2 LQKENI. This CDR3 reads CASSPSAEPGLQFYDYTF. The covered CDR3 bases are TGTGCCAGCTCACCATCGGCAGAACCGGGACTCCAATTCTACGAC. The full variable domain, completed using reference TRBV18 and TRBJ1-2, is NAGVMQNPRHLVRRRGQEARLRCSPMKGHSHVYWYRQLPEEGLKFMVYLQKENIIDESGMPKERFSAEFPKEGPSILRIQQVVRGDSAAYFCASSPSAEPGLQFYDYTFGSGTRLTVV.

With respect to this clone: The CDR3 extends 3 residues past the end of the read, so its final part is completed from the germline J gene. The chain combines TRBV5-1 with TRBJ2-2; 7 nucleotides agree with TRBD1. The CDR3 consists of 15 residues. Germline lookup yields CDR1 SGHRS and CDR2 YFSETQ. The V segment lost 4 bases and the J segment 3 bases; nucleotides outside the gene matches: 6. This CDR3 is CASSPHQGDTGELFF. The part of the CDR3 DNA that was read is TGCGCCAGCAGCCCTCATCAGGGGGACACCGGGGAG.

To note about this clone: The read gets to within 3 residues of the CDR3 end, and the germline J gene fills in the rest. This rearrangement joins TRBV12-3 or TRBV12-4 to TRBJ2-7; D might be TRBD1 (7 bases). The CDR3 has 15 residues. Trimming took 3 bases from V and 3 from J, leaving 15 bases between them. The DNA read from the CDR3 is TGTGCCAGCAGTTTGCGCGGGACAGAGGTCTACGAG. It codes for CASSLRGTEVYE. The CDR3, in full, reads CASSLRGTEVYEQYF.

Notes on this clone: The CDR3 is cut off 3 residues early in the read; its end comes from the germline J gene. V gene TRBV11-3 combines with J gene TRBJ1-2; TRBD1 might be the D (5 bases). Germline V CDR1 and CDR2: SGHNT, YENEEA. The CDR3 extends over 9 amino acids. CDR3 in amino acids: CAREGCYTF. The DNA read from the CDR3 is TGTGCCAGAGAGGGGTGC. Looking up the rest from reference TRBV11-3 and TRBJ1-2 gives the full variable domain: EAGVVQSPRYKIIEKKQPVAFWCNPISGHNTLYWYLQNLGQGPELLIRYENEEAVDDSQLPKDRFSAERLKGVDSTLKIQPAELGDSAVYLCAREGCYTFGSGTRLTVV.

In regard to this clone: The read ends 3 residues early relative to the CDR3; the germline J gene fills the gap. The chain recombines TRBV20-1 with TRBJ2-7; D call uncertain. The V and J ends lost 0 bases and 3 bases respectively, with 12 bases between them. CDR3 length equals 14 residues. Germline CDR1 DFQATT, CDR2 SNEGSKA (reference sequence). This CDR3 is CSARDSYTFYEQYF. CDR3 DNA, as far as it was read: TGCAGTGCTAGAGATTCTTACACGTTCTACGAG.

Turning to this clone: The read comes to an end 3 residues before the CDR3 does, leaving the germline J gene to fill in the end. The chain combines TRBV20-1 with TRBJ2-3; TRBD2 matches 11 bases. V shed 3 bases, J shed 0 bases, and the junction held 8 bases outside the gene matches. This CDR3 comprises 17 residues. Germline CDR1 DFQATT, CDR2 SNEGSKA (reference sequence). The sequenced part of the CDR3 DNA is TGCAGTGCTAGCGGGACTAGCGGCCCCGGGAGCACAGATACG. Amino acids: CSASGTSGPGSTDT. The complete CDR3 sequence is CSASGTSGPGSTDTQYF.

As to this clone: Read coverage stops 3 residues before the CDR3 terminus; the germline J gene supplies the remainder. This chain links TRBV19 with TRBJ1-2; D is unresolved. The germline V gene encodes CDR1 LNHDA and CDR2 SQIVND (reference sequence). The CDR3 contains 20 residues. The CDR3 DNA, read in part, is TGTGCCAGTAGTATAAAGGGTAGCGGGTCTAGAGCCTCGGCAACCTACGAC. Encoded protein: CASSIKGSGSRASATYD. The full CDR3 protein is CASSIKGSGSRASATYDYTF.

Concerning this clone: Coverage ceases 3 residues before the CDR3 finishes, and the germline J gene fills in the end. V gene TRBV2 combines with J gene TRBJ2-1; 8 bases match TRBD1. The germline V gene encodes CDR1 SNHLY and CDR2 FYNNEI. Trimming took 6 bases from V and 2 from J; bases not matched to a gene: 6. The CDR3 is 15 amino acids. CDR3 amino acids: CASRTQGAPYNEQFF. The DNA read from the CDR3 is TGTGCCAGCAGGACTCAGGGGGCTCCCTACAATGAG.

Of note for this clone: Read sequence stops 3 residues before the CDR3 end, and the germline J gene provides the missing end. The rearrangement links TRBV30 to TRBJ2-3; 14 positions agree with TRBD2. The CDR3 contains 14 residues. From germline, CDR1 is GTSNPN and CDR2 SVGIG (reference sequence). The DNA read from the CDR3 is TGTGCCTGGAGGCCGGGACTAGCGGGAGTATCG. It encodes CAWRPGLAGVS. The full CDR3 is CAWRPGLAGVSQYF.

About this clone: The observed sequence ends 3 residues before the CDR3 terminus, with the missing tail filled in from the germline J gene. The rearrangement links TRBV7-6 to TRBJ1-2; D is possibly TRBD1 (6 bases). This CDR3 region has 16 residues. In germline, CDR1 is SGHVS, CDR2 FNYEAQ. The DNA read from the CDR3 is TGTGCCAGCAGCTCCAAAGCGGGGGCCTTATCCTACGAC. It is translated as CASSSKAGALSYD. From start to end, the CDR3 is CASSSKAGALSYDYTF.

The DNA read from the CDR3 is TGCAGTGCGAGACCCCGGGACAGAGCAACTAATGAAAAA. It yields the protein CSARPRDRATNEK. The entire CDR3 protein reads CSARPRDRATNEKLFF. The V call is TRBV20-1, the J call TRBJ1-4, with 7 positions matching TRBD1. The read ends 3 residues shy of where the CDR3 ends; the end is completed using the germline J gene. The CDR3 sequence is 16 residues long. The germline V gene has CDR1 DFQATT and CDR2 SNEGSKA (reference sequence). V lost 6 bases to trimming and J lost 0 bases; unmatched junction nucleotides: 10.

In regard to this clone: From the germline J gene comes the end of the CDR3, since the read stops 3 residues before it. The V gene is TRBV29-1, the J gene TRBJ2-1; 8 positions match TRBD2. The length of the CDR3 is 13 residues. CDR1 is SQVTM and CDR2 is ANQGSEA in the germline V gene. J was trimmed by 6 bases and V by 7 bases; bases with no gene match: 8. The part of the CDR3 DNA that was read is TGCAGCGGGGGACTAGTCGTAAGCAATGAG. Translation: CSGGLVVSNE. The entire CDR3 is CSGGLVVSNEQFF.

Worth noting for this clone: The read ends 3 residues before the CDR3 terminus; that terminus is restored from the germline J gene. The V gene is TRBV19, the J gene TRBJ1-5; D is unresolved. The CDR3 is made up of 12 amino acids. Germline CDR1 reads LNHDA; CDR2 reads SQIVND (reference sequence). Trimming took 5 bases from V and 5 from J, leaving 7 bases between them. Partial CDR3 DNA: TGTGCCAGTAGTCCGCGGGATCAGCCC. Its translation: CASSPRDQP. The CDR3 in full is CASSPRDQPQHF.

CDR3 residues: CASSPVFRRGDTQYF. Incomplete CDR3 DNA: TGTGCCAGCAGCCCCGTATTCAGGCGAGGAGATACG. The chain carries TRBV7-2 and TRBJ2-3; D call uncertain. The CDR3 goes on 3 residues after the read ends, and that part is filled in from the germline J gene. Germline V gene lookup returns CDR1 SGHTA and CDR2 FQGNSA. The CDR3 runs 15 residues. The V end lost 5 bases, the J end lost 5 bases, and 17 bases lay between the germline ends.

Of note for this clone: The read ends 3 residues before the CDR3 terminus; that terminus is restored from the germline J gene. In the same sample, other DNA sequences code for this CDR3. This chain uses TRBV5-1 with TRBJ2-1; 10 bases line up with TRBD2. V lost 1 base to trimming and J lost 7 bases; unmatched junction nucleotides: 5. The CDR3 covers 15 residues. Germline-derived CDR1 and CDR2 are SGHRS and YFSETQ. The sequenced CDR3 bases are TGCGCCAGCAGCTTGTCTCTAGCGGGGGAAAATGAG. Encoded protein: CASSLSLAGENE. The CDR3 reads in full as CASSLSLAGENEQFF. Supplemented by reference TRBV5-1 and TRBJ2-1, the full variable domain reads KAGVTQTPRYLIKTRGQQVTLSCSPISGHRSVSWYQQTPGQGLQFLFEYFSETQRNKGNFPGRFSGRQFSNSRSEMNVSTLELGDSALYLCASSLSLAGENEQFFGPGTRLTVL.

On this clone: The CDR3 end falls 3 residues outside the read, so it is completed with the germline J gene. This chain links TRBV2 with TRBJ2-3, with D possibly being TRBD2 (7 bases). CDR3 size: 16 residues. Per germline, CDR1 SNHLY and CDR2 FYNNEI. The V gene lost 5 bases and the J gene lost 3 bases, with 18 bases spanning the gap. The sequenced part of the CDR3 DNA is TGTGCCAGCAGTTACCGGACTAGGGGGAAGACAGATACG. Protein: CASSYRTRGKTDT. The complete CDR3 sequence is CASSYRTRGKTDTQYF.

On this clone: Read sequence stops 3 residues before the CDR3 end, and the germline J gene provides the missing end. The chain has TRBV5-1 and TRBJ2-7; 9 bases align to TRBD2. The CDR3 runs to 17 residues. J lost 2 bases, V lost 3 bases, and 12 bases had no gene match. Germline CDR1 and CDR2: SGHRS and YFSETQ. The covered CDR3 bases are TGCGCCAGCAGCTATGGGTTTACTAGCGGGTACCCCTACGAG. Translation gives CASSYGFTSGYPYE. From start to end, the CDR3 is CASSYGFTSGYPYEQYF. The full variable domain, completed using reference TRBV5-1 and TRBJ2-7, is KAGVTQTPRYLIKTRGQQVTLSCSPISGHRSVSWYQQTPGQGLQFLFEYFSETQRNKGNFPGRFSGRQFSNSRSEMNVSTLELGDSALYLCASSYGFTSGYPYEQYFGPGTRLTVT.